The 18 T cell receptor beta chains listed next were all sequenced from one sample in a study of CD8+CD57+ T cells in acquired aplastic anemia. Before being chosen for sequencing, patients had shown CD8+CD57+ cell expansion by flow cytometry. Genomic DNA templated the TCR beta VDJ and CDR3 profiling. TCRdb itself ran the reads through MiXCR, one entry per CDR3 protein. The profile shows 200,000 to 300,000 distinct CDR3 sequences, about 80% of them singletons. What was sequenced was sorted CD4+, CD8+, or CD8+CD57+ T cells (not recorded which) from PBMCs. The receptors shown here come from a human donor with aplastic anemia.

With regard to this clonotype: Sequence at one end of the junction differs from germline and may be a read error. V gene TRBV2 combines with J gene TRBJ2-7; D is perhaps TRBD1 or TRBD2 (5 bases each). The CDR3 consists of 13 residues. CDR1 is SNHLY and CDR2 is FYNNEI in the germline V gene. The CDR3 nucleotides are TGTGCCAGCGCCGGGACGGGCTTCGACAAGCAGTATTTC. This translates into CASAGTGFDKQYF. Full variable domain (outside the CDR3, taken from reference TRBV2 and TRBJ2-7): EPEVTQTPSHQVTQMGQEVILRCVPISNHLYFYWYRQILGQKVEFLVSFYNNEISEKSEIFDDQFSVERPDGSNFTLKIRSTKLEDSAMYFCASAGTGFDKQYFGPGTRLTVT.

V gene TRBV10-3 combines with J gene TRBJ2-7; TRBD1 is a possible D gene (5 bases). CDR1 and CDR2 (germline): ENHRY, SYGVKD. The CDR3 extends over 16 amino acids. CDR3 protein: CASRTPSGAQLTEKHV. The CDR3 region has the DNA TGTGCCAGCAGGACACCGTCAGGAGCACAACTTACTGAGAAACACGTC.

Worth noting for this clonotype: Germline and junction disagree at one end, which may indicate a read error. The J gene is TRBJ2-5, the V gene TRBV9; the D gene could be TRBD1 or TRBD2 (5 bases each). CDR1 and CDR2 (germline): SGDLS, YYNGEE. There are 12 residues in the CDR3. CDR3 residues: CASSGAVGTTEF. Here the CDR3 DNA reads TGTGCCAGCAGCGGGGCGGTGGGGACCACTGAATTT.

The chain couples TRBV7-9 to TRBJ2-7; tentative D call: TRBD1 (6 bases). Germline V gives CDR1 SEHNR, CDR2 FQNEAQ (reference sequence). V was trimmed by 3 bases and J by 1 base, leaving 22 bases between them. The CDR3 covers 18 residues. CDR3 bases: TGTGCCAGCAGCTTTCTCCCAGGGGAGCCAGCCCTTTCCTACGAGCAGTACGTC. Protein sequence: CASSFLPGEPALSYEQYV.

This clonotype has a handful of counts. The chain uses TRBV7-2 and TRBJ1-2; weak D call: TRBD1 (5 bases). This CDR3 has 14 amino acids. V was shortened by 3 bases and J by 0 bases, with 8 bases between the two germline ends. Germline CDR1 and CDR2: SGHTA and FQGNSA. This CDR3 reads CASSLGGSNYGYTF. The CDR3, as DNA: TGTGCCAGCAGCTTGGGGGGGTCTAACTATGGCTACACCTTC.

This clonotype came up a few times. CDR3 residues: CASSIQGSYEQYF. The DNA for the CDR3 is TGTGCCAGTAGTATACAGGGTTCCTACGAGCAGTACTTC. V gene TRBV19 combines with J gene TRBJ2-7; tentatively, D is TRBD1 (5 bases). V lost 2 bases, J lost 1 base, and 6 bases lay in between. CDR1 is LNHDA and CDR2 is SQIVND in the germline V gene (reference sequence). This CDR3 is built from 13 residues. The entire variable domain, with the rest obtained from reference TRBV19 and TRBJ2-7, is as follows: DGGITQSPKYLFRKEGQNVTLSCEQNLNHDAMYWYRQDPGQGLRLIYYSQIVNDFQKGDIAEGYSVSREKKESFPLTVTSAQKNPTAFYLCASSIQGSYEQYFGPGTRLTVT.

CDR3 region: CASSWGGGQRSPLHF. The CDR3 nucleotides are TGTGCCAGCAGCTGGGGCGGAGGGCAGCGATCCCCCCTCCACTTT. The chain couples TRBV11-2 to TRBJ1-6; the D gene is possibly TRBD1 (5 bases). V dropped 4 bases and J dropped 13 bases, with 20 bases sitting between them. This CDR3 spans 15 amino acids. From germline, CDR1 is SGHAT and CDR2 FQNNGV.

This clonotype was picked up a small number of times. The rearrangement uses TRBV25-1 and TRBJ1-2; TRBD1 is a possible D gene (5 bases). Germline values: CDR1 MGHDK, CDR2 SYGVNS. The CDR3 runs to 14 residues. Trimming removed 4 bases from V and 9 bases from J, with 18 bases in between. CDR3 coding DNA: TGTGCCAGCAGTGCGGACACCCCCCTGAGGCGCTACACCTTC. This translates into CASSADTPLRRYTF.

The CDR3 is CASGEGGTGTYDHYF. CDR3 bases: TGTGCCAGCGGGGAAGGGGGCACGGGAACGTACGATCATTACTTC. The chain recombines TRBV2 with TRBJ2-7; 7 bases agree with TRBD1. CDR3 length equals 15 residues. The V segment lost 8 bases and the J segment 13 bases; nucleotides outside the gene matches: 23. Per germline, CDR1 SNHLY and CDR2 FYNNEI.

Of note for this clonotype: At one end, the junction sequence differs from germline, possibly due to a read error. This chain connects TRBV9 to TRBJ2-3, with 7 bases lining up with TRBD2. Per the germline V gene, CDR1 is SGDLS and CDR2 is YYNGEE. The CDR3 length is 14 residues. The CDR3 spells CASGRATSTDTQDF. In DNA, the CDR3 is TGTGCCAGCGGACGGGCGACTAGCACAGATACGCAGGATTTT.

A single count supports this clonotype. Compared with germline, one end of the junction differs, possibly owing to a read error. V and J are TRBV7-8 and TRBJ1-6, with TRBD1 matching 7 bases. The germline V gene has CDR1 SGHVS and CDR2 FQNEAQ. This CDR3 is built from 16 residues. The CDR3 region has the DNA TGTGCCCGCAGCTTTCATCCAGACGGGACAGCTCTTTCCCTCCACTTT. Its protein product is CARSFHPDGTALSLHF.

V gene TRBV5-1 combines with J gene TRBJ2-5; TRBD1 is a possible D gene (6 bases). Germline V gives CDR1 SGHRS, CDR2 YFSETQ. The CDR3 has 15 amino acids. Trimming removed 1 base at V and 3 bases at J, with 13 bases between. This CDR3 is CASSLWGTGKETQYF. Written as DNA, the CDR3 is TGCGCCAGCAGCTTGTGGGGAACAGGGAAAGAGACCCAGTACTTC.

This clonotype was seen only once. V usage is TRBV13 and J usage is TRBJ1-1; possible D gene TRBD1, 5 bases. CDR1 PRHDT and CDR2 FYEKMQ come from the germline V gene (reference sequence). V dropped 1 base and J dropped 12 bases, with 21 bases sitting between them. There are 15 residues in the CDR3. CDR3: CASSLELTDNYTSFF. The DNA of the CDR3 is TGTGCCAGCAGCTTAGAGCTGACAGATAACTACACCTCTTTCTTT.

The chain joins TRBV10-3 to TRBJ2-3; D unresolved. Trimming left V 6 bases short and J 4 bases short, with 8 bases between. This CDR3 has 12 amino acids. CDR1 and CDR2 (germline): ENHRY, SYGVKD. The CDR3 DNA reads as TGTGCCATCAGCGTAGTGCCAGATACGCAGTATTTT. It yields the protein CAISVVPDTQYF.

The J gene is TRBJ2-5, the V gene TRBV15; D is ambiguous. Germline lookup yields CDR1 LNHNV and CDR2 YYDKDF (reference sequence). CDR3 length: 14 amino acids. The germline V and J ends were trimmed by 3 bases and 5 bases, with 13 bases remaining between them. In DNA, the CDR3 is TGTGCCACCAGCAGGGGTTCCAGCGAGGAGACCCAGTACTTC. Protein product: CATSRGSSEETQYF.

The sample holds one count of this clonotype. The chain couples TRBV13 to TRBJ2-7; 11 positions match TRBD1. V lost 5 bases and J lost 3; bases outside the gene matches: 9. CDR1 and CDR2 from the germline V gene are PRHDT and FYEKMQ (reference sequence). The CDR3 is made up of 16 amino acids. The CDR3 spells CASSPKSGTGGYEQYF. CDR3 sequence (DNA): TGTGCCAGCAGCCCAAAGTCAGGGACAGGGGGCTACGAGCAGTACTTC.

The rearrangement links TRBV7-3 to TRBJ2-3, with D perhaps matching TRBD2 (6 bases). The CDR3 totals 15 residues. Trimming took 3 bases from V and 14 from J, leaving 24 bases between them. CDR1 is SGHTA and CDR2 is FQGTGA in the germline V gene. The CDR3 reads CASSLTSSYGANLYF. The CDR3 DNA follows: TGTGCCAGCAGCTTGACTAGTAGCTACGGGGCCAACCTGTATTTT. The whole variable domain, filled in from reference TRBV7-3 and TRBJ2-3, reads GAGVSQTPSNKVTEKGKYVELRCDPISGHTALYWYRQSLGQGPEFLIYFQGTGAADDSGLPNDRFFAVRPEGSVSTLKIQRTERGDSAVYLCASSLTSSYGANLYFGPGTRLTVL.

As regards this clonotype: One end of the junction is discordant with germline, which a read error may explain. The V and J genes are TRBV7-3 and TRBJ2-5; TRBD2 is a possible D gene (5 bases). The length of the CDR3 is 17 residues. Germline V gives CDR1 SGHTA, CDR2 FQGTGA. The CDR3 nucleotides are TGCGCCAGCAGCGCCCGGGGAATGCAGTCAGGTTCAGCGACCCAGTACTTC. This encodes CASSARGMQSGSATQYF.